A selection of T cell receptor beta chains follows, all from one sample in a study of Graves' ophthalmopathy and Graves' hyperthyroidism. MiXCR was run by TCRdb on the multiplex PCR reads, yielding one entry per CDR3 protein. The table includes a few hundred thousand distinct CDR3 sequences, roughly 15% detected once. Input material: peripheral blood. The receptors here all came from an adult woman with stable Graves' hyperthyroidism. Both conserved end residues are part of each CDR3. A D gene is named only where the DNA matches it firmly. The listing skips clone size in some rows; elsewhere it reads once, few, many or a size class.

NA many TRBJ2-7 13 TRBV6-5 TGTGCCAGCAGTTCAGGGGCAAACTACGAGCAGTACTTC CASSSGANYEQYF
TRBD2 many TRBJ2-7 14 TRBV6-1 TGTGCCAGCAAAGACTTAGCGGGAGCGTACGAGCAGTACTTC CASKDLAGAYEQYF
NA NA TRBJ1-2 16 TRBV9 TGTGCCAGCAGCCGTAGCCGTAACAGAGCTAACTATGGCTACACCTTC CASSRSRNRANYGYTF
NA many TRBJ2-6 12 TRBV29-1 TGCAGCGTTGAAGAGGGGGCCAACGTCCTGACTTTC CSVEEGANVLTF
TRBD1 many TRBJ1-1 14 TRBV29-1 TGCAGCACCCAAGGAGGACAGGGGGCAACTGAAGCTTTCTTT CSTQGGQGATEAFF
TRBD1 few TRBJ2-7 14 TRBV4-1 TGCGCCAGCAGCCAGTCCGGGACAGGCTACGAGCAGTACTTC CASSQSGTGYEQYF
NA many TRBJ1-5 15 TRBV7-2 TGTGCCAGCAGCCCCGAGGCGGGGGCGCATAAGCCCCAGCATTTT CASSPEAGAHKPQHF
NA many TRBJ1-5 16 TRBV6-2/TRBV6-3 TGTGCCAGCAGCCCCAGGAGAACAAACAGCAATCAGCCCCAGCATTTT CASSPRRTNSNQPQHF
NA NA TRBJ1-1 12 TRBV2 TGTGCCAGCAGCACAGGAGAGACTGAAGCTTTCTTT CASSTGETEAFF
NA many TRBJ2-2 19 TRBV19 TGTGCCAGTAGTATGGAGGGCATATTCGCGTCTAGGGGTGCCGGGGAGCTGTTTTTT CASSMEGIFASRGAGELFF
NA few TRBJ2-4 15 TRBV6-4 TGTGCCAGCCGCCTGCCGGGGAGCTTGGAAAACATTCAGTACTTC CASRLPGSLENIQYF
TRBD1 many TRBJ2-7 18 TRBV14 TGTGCCAGCAGCCCCCACCGAGGACAGGGGGCATTAGCCTACGAGCAGTACTTC CASSPHRGQGALAYEQYF
NA NA TRBJ2-3 13 TRBV29-1 TGCAGCGTTGCAGGGCTAGCCACAGATACGCAGTATTTT CSVAGLATDTQYF
TRBD1 many TRBJ1-6 15 TRBV7-2 TGTGCCAGCAGCTTAGAGACAGGGATCCCTTCACCCCTCCACTTT CASSLETGIPSPLHF
TRBD1 many TRBJ1-2 11 TRBV20-1 TGCAGTGCAGAGGGGGCCGGTGGCTACACCTTC CSAEGAGGYTF
TRBD1 NA TRBJ2-5 15 TRBV5-1 TGCGCCAGCAGCTTGGGACAGGGAATGCAAGAGACCCAGTACTTC CASSLGQGMQETQYF
NA many TRBJ2-7 16 TRBV27 TGTGCCAGCAGTTTATGGGCAGGGCGAGGGGTAAGCGAGCAGTACTTC CASSLWAGRGVSEQYF
NA many TRBJ1-5 15 TRBV19 TGTGCCAGTAGTATAGGACAGGCGATCAATCAGCCCCAGCATTTT CASSIGQAINQPQHF
NA few TRBJ1-3 14 TRBV18 TGTGCCAGCTCACCGAACATGGCCGGAAACACCATATATTTT CASSPNMAGNTIYF
NA NA TRBJ1-6 13 TRBV3-1 TGTGCCAGCAGCCCCCCGGGCGATTCACCCCTCCACTTT CASSPPGDSPLHF
NA many TRBJ2-2 12 TRBV24-1 TGTGCCACCAGTGTGTACACCGGGGAGCTGTTTTTT CATSVYTGELFF
NA many TRBJ2-7 14 TRBV19 TGTGCCAGTAGTCACAACAGGGAAATATACGAGCAGTACTTC CASSHNREIYEQYF
NA many TRBJ2-5 16 TRBV28 TGTGCCAGCAGTTCGCCCAGACCCGACCCCGAAGAGACCCAGTACTTC CASSSPRPDPEETQYF
TRBD2 NA TRBJ2-7 16 TRBV5-1 TGCGCCAGCACCATCGGGCGGAGTAGCGGGGGATACGAGCAGTACTTC CASTIGRSSGGYEQYF
TRBD1 NA TRBJ1-6 16 TRBV19 TGTGCCAGTTGTCCTAGGGACAGAAGAGGACATTCACCCCTCCACTTT CASCPRDRRGHSPLHF
TRBD1 many TRBJ1-5 16 TRBV12-5 TGTGCTAGTGGTTTGGGGGGACAGGGAGGGGGTCAGCCCCAGCATTTT CASGLGGQGGGQPQHF